This TCR beta chain was sequenced for a study of T-cell memory formation after mild COVID-19. V was pared by 3 bases and J by 7 bases, with 25 bases between. Germline V CDR1 and CDR2: DFQATT, SNEGSKA (reference sequence). The CDR3 extends over 17 amino acids. Study observations and caveats: The study found contracting CD4+ clones mainly in CM and EM and contracting CD8+ clones in EMRA. Memory from before infection featured some responding clones, which suggests cross-reactive memory joined.

This clonotype showed up many times. The antigen is undetermined. A 5'RACE reaction primed in the constant segment made cDNA libraries of TCR alpha and TCR beta, and these carried sample barcodes and UMIs. Using its own MiXCR run on the 5' RACE reads, TCRdb lists one record per CDR3 protein. There are hundreds of thousands of distinct CDR3 sequences in the sample; about a fifth occur only once, and 7.5% to 9.5% lies in the top ten. The chain carries TRBV20-1 and TRBJ2-1; D might be TRBD1 (6 bases). The specimen was PBMCs or a T cell subset sorted from them (not recorded which). The sequence was collected from an adult woman who had mild COVID-19 (a few samples of this study predate the infection). Cell type and time point are not known. The CDR3 sequence is CSASDIFGTRVGNEQFF. CDR3 coding DNA: TGCAGTGCTAGTGATATCTTCGGGACACGTGTGGGAAATGAGCAGTTCTTC.